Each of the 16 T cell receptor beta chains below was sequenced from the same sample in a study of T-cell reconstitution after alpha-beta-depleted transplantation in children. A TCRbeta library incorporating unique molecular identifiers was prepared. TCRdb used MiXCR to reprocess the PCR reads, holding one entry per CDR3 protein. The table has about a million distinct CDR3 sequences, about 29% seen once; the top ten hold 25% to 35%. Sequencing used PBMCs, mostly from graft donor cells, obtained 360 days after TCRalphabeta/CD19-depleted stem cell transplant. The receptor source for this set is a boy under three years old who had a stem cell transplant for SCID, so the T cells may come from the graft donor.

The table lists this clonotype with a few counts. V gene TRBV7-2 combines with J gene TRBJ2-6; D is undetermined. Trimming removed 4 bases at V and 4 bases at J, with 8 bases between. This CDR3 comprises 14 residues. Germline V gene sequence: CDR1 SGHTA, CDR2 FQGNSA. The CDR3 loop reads CASSSIMGANVLTF. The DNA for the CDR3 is TGTGCCAGCAGCTCGATTATGGGGGCCAACGTCCTGACTTTC. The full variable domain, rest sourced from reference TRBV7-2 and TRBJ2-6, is GAGVSQSPSNKVTEKGKDVELRCDPISGHTALYWYRQSLGQGLEFLIYFQGNSAPDKSGLPSDRFSAERTGGSVSTLTIQRTQQEDSAVYLCASSSIMGANVLTFGAGSRLTVL.

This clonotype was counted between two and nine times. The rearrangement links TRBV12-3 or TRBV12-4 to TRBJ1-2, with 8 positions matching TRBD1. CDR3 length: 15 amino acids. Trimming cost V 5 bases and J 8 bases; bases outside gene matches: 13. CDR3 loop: CASSPSQGATRGYTF. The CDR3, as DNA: TGTGCCAGCAGTCCCTCGCAGGGGGCCACTAGGGGCTACACCTTC.

As DNA, the CDR3 is TGTGCCAGCTCACCGTGGAGGGGGCCCCACAATGAGCAGTTCTTC. It translates to CASSPWRGPHNEQFF. This sequence joins TRBV18 and TRBJ2-1; TRBD1 is a possible D gene (7 bases). Trimming shortened V by 3 bases and J by 5 bases, and 14 bases separated the two germline ends. This CDR3 region has 15 residues. Germline V CDR1 and CDR2: KGHSH, LQKENI.

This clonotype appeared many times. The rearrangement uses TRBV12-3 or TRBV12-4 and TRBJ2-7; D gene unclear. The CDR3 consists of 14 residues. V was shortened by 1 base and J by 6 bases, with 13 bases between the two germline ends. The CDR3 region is CASSLGDIRSEQYF. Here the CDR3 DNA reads TGTGCCAGCAGTTTAGGAGACATACGGTCCGAGCAGTACTTC.

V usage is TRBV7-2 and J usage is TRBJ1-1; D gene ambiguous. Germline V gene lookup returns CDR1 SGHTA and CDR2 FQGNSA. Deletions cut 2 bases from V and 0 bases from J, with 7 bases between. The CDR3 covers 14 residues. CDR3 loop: CASSLNGMNTEAFF. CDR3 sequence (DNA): TGTGCCAGCAGCTTAAACGGAATGAACACTGAAGCTTTCTTT.

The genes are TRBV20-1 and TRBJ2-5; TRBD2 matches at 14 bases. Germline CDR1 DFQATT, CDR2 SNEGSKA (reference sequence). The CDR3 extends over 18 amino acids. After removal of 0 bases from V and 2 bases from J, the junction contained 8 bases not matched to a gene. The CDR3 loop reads CSARDSRLAGGIQETQYF. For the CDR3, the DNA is TGCAGTGCTAGAGATTCCCGACTAGCGGGGGGGATTCAAGAGACCCAGTACTTC.

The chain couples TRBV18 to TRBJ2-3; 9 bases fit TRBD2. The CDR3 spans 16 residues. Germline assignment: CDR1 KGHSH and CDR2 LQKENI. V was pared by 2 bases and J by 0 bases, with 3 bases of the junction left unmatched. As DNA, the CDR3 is TGTGCCAGCTCACCAAGTCTAGCGGGAAGCACAGATACGCAGTATTTT. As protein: CASSPSLAGSTDTQYF.

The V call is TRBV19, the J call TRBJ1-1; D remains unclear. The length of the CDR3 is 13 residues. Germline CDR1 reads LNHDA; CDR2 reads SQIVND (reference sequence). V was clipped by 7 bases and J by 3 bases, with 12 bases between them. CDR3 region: CASISKRDTEAFF. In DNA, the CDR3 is TGTGCCAGTATCTCAAAGAGGGACACTGAAGCTTTCTTT.

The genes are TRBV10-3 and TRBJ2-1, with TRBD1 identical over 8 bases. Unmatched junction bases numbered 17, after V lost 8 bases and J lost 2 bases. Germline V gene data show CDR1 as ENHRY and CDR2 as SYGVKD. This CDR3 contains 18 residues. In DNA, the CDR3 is TGTGCCATCGGGCGCGGACAGGGTACAGCGAAACCCTACAATGAGCAGTTCTTC. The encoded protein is CAIGRGQGTAKPYNEQFF.

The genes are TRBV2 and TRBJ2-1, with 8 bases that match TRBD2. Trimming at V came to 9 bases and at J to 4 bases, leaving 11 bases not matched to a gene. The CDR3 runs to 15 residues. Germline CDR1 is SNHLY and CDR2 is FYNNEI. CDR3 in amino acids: CASVAGGVPYNEQFF. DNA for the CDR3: TGTGCCAGTGTCGCCGGGGGGGTACCGTACAATGAGCAGTTCTTC.

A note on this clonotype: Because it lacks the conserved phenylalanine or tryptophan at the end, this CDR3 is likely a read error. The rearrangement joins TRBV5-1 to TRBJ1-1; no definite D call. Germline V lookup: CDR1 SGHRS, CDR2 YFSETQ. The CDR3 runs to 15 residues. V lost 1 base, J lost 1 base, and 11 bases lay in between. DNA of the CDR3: TGCGCCAGCAGCTTGAACCCTGTTGCGAACACTGAAGCTTTCGTT. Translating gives CASSLNPVANTEAFV.

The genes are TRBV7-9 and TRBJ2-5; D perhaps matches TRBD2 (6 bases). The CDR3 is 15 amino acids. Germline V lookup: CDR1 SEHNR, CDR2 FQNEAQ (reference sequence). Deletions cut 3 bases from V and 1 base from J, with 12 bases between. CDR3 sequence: CASSFSVGGQETQYF. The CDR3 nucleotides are TGTGCCAGCAGCTTTTCGGTGGGAGGCCAAGAGACCCAGTACTTC. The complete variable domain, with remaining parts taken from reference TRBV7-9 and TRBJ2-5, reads DTGVSQNPRHKITKRGQNVTFRCDPISEHNRLYWYRQTLGQGPEFLTYFQNEAQLEKSRLLSDRFSAERPKGSFSTLEIQRTEQGDSAMYLCASSFSVGGQETQYFGPGTRLLVL.

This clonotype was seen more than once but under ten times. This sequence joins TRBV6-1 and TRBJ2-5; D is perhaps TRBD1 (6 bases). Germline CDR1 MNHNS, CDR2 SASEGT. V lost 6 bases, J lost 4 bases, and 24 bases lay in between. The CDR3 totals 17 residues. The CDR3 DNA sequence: TGTGCCAGCAGCCATTACAGGGATAGAGATGAAGGAGAGACCCAGTACTTC. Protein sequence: CASSHYRDRDEGETQYF.

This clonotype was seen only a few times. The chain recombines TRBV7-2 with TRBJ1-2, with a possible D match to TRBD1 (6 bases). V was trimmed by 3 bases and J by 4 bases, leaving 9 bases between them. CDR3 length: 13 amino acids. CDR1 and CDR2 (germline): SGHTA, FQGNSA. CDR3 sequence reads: CASSFTGTYGYTF. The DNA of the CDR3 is TGTGCCAGCAGCTTCACAGGGACCTATGGCTACACCTTC.

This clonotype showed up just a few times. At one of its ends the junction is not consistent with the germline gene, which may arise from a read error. CDR3 DNA: TGTGCCAGCAGTCCCCCCGGGGCTAGAAACTCCTTCGAGCAGTACTTC. It encodes CASSPPGARNSFEQYF. The V gene is TRBV6-2 or TRBV6-3, the J gene TRBJ2-7; perhaps D is TRBD1 or TRBD2 (5 bases each). Germline V gives CDR1 MNHEY, CDR2 SVGEGT. The CDR3 runs 16 residues.

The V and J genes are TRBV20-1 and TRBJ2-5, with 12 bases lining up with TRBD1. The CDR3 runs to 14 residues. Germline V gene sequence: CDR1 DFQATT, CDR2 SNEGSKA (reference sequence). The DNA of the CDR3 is TGCAGCGCCAGGGGACAGGGGGCGCGAGAGACCCAGTACTTC. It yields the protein CSARGQGARETQYF.